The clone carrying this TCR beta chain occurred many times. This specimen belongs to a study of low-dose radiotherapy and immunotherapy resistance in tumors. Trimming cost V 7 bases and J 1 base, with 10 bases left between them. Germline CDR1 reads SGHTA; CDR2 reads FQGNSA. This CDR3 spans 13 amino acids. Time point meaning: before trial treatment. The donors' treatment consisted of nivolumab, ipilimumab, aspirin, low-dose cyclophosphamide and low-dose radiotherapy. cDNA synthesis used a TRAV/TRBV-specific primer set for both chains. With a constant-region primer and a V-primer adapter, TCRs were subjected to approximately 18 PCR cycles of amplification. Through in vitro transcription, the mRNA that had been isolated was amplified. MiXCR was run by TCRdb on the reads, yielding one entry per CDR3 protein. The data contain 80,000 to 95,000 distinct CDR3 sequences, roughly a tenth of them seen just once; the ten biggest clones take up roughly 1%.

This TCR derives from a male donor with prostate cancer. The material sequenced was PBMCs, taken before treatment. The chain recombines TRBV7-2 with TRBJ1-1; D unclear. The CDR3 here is CASNGQWNTEAFF. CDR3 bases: TGTGCCAGCAACGGCCAGTGGAACACTGAAGCTTTCTTT.